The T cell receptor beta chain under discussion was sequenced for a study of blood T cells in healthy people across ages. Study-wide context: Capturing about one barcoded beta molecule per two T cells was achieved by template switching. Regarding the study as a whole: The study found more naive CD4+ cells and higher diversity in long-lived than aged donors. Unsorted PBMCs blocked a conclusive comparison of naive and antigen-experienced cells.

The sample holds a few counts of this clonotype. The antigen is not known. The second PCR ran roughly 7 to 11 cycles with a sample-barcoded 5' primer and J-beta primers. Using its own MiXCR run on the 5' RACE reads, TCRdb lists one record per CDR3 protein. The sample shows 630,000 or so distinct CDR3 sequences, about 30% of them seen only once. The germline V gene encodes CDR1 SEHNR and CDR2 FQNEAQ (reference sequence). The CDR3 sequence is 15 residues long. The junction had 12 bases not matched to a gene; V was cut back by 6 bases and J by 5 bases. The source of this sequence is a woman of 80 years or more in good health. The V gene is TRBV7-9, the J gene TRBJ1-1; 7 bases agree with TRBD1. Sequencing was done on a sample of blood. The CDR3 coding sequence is TGTGCCAGCAGAACTAGTTCAGGCAGGGGGACTGAAGCTTTCTTT. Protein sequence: CASRTSSGRGTEAFF.